This TCR beta chain was identified in a study of early T cells in non-severe SARS-CoV-2 infection. The CDR3 runs to 15 residues. The germline V and J ends were trimmed by 5 bases and 6 bases, with 16 bases remaining between them. From germline, CDR1 is MNHEY and CDR2 SVGAGI. TCRdb recomputed calls from the 5' RACE reads with MiXCR, one row per CDR3 protein. The table lists 66,000 or so distinct CDR3 sequences, approximately 11% of them singletons. Ten or more counts support this clonotype. The genes are TRBV6-5 and TRBJ2-2, with TRBD2 as a possible D gene (7 bases). What was sequenced was whole blood. This clonotype was sampled from an adult who was a healthcare worker with PCR-confirmed SARS-CoV-2 infection or an uninfected control (not recorded which). Here the CDR3 DNA reads TGTGCCAGCAGTGTGCTCGGGGGGCGTGCCGGGGAGCTGTTTTTT. Amino acids: CASSVLGGRAGELFF.